This T cell receptor beta chain appears in the sequencing data of a study of siplizumab effects on memory and regulatory T cells. V was clipped by 4 bases and J by 0 bases; unmatched bases: 10. This CDR3 region has 18 residues. The germline CDR1 and CDR2 sequences are SEHNR and FQNEAQ (reference sequence). TCRdb's copy holds only in-frame clones and misses some; the assay was immunoSEQ multiplex PCR. Of about 110,000 clones in the sample, approximately 94% were seen once. Broader study findings: Both greater diversity than memory cells and a major contribution to the alloresponse seemed to characterize naive T cells. Neither a naive nor a memory phenotype was assignable to roughly 80-96% of proliferating CD4+ or CD8+ clones. In the presence of siplizumab, alloreactive sequences traceable to unstimulated CD4+ memory cells were significantly reduced.

In the case of this clone: Its antigen is unknown.

This sequence joins TRBV7-9 and TRBJ2-1; 9 positions match TRBD1. The sequence derives from a human donor in good health. The sequencing input was CD4+ T cells sorted from blood. CDR3 region: CASSWVQGALGSYNEQFF. Here the CDR3 DNA reads TGTGCCAGCAGCTGGGTACAGGGGGCTTTAGGCTCCTACAATGAGCAGTTCTTC.